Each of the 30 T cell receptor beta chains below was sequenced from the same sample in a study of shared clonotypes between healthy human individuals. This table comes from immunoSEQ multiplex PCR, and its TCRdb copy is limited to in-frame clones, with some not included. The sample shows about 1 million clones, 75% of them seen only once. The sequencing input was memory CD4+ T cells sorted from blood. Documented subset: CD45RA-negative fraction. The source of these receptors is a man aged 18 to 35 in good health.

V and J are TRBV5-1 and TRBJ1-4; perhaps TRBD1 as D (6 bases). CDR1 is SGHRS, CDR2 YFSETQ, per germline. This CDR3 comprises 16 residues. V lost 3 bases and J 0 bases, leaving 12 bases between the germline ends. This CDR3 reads CASSSGGLPTNEKLFF. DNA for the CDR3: TGCGCCAGCAGCTCCGGGGGGCTTCCAACTAATGAAAAACTGTTTTTT.

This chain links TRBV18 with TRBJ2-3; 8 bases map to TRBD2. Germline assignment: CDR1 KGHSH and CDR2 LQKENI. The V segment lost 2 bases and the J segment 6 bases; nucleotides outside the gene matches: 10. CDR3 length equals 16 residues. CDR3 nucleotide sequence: TGTGCCAGCTCACCATCTCTGCGGGAGGTGCAGGATACGCAGTATTTT. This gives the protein CASSPSLREVQDTQYF.

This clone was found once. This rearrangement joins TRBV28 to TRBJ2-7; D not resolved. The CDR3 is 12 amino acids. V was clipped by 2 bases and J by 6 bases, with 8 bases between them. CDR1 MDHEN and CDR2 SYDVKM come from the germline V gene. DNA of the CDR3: TGTGCCAGCAGTTTACCAGGTCTCGAGCAGTACTTC. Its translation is CASSLPGLEQYF.

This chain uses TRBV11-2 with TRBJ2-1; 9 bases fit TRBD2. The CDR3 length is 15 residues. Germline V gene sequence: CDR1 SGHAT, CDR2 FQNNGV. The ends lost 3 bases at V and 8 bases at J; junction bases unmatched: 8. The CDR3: CASSFGLAGWDEQFF. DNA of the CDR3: TGTGCCAGCAGCTTTGGGCTAGCGGGGTGGGATGAGCAGTTCTTC.

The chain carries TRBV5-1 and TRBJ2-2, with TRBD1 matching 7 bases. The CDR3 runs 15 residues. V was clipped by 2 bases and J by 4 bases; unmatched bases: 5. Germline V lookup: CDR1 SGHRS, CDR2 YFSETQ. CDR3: CASSLIEGATGELFF. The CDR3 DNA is TGCGCCAGCAGCTTAATCGAGGGGGCCACCGGGGAGCTGTTTTTT.

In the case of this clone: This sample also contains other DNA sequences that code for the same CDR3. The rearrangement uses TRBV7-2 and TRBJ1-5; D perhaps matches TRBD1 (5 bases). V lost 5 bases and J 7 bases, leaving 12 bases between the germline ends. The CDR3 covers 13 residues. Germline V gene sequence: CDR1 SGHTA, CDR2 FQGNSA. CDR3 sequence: CASSLIWDQPQHF. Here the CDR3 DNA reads TGTGCCAGCAGCCTGATCTGGGACCAGCCCCAGCATTTT.

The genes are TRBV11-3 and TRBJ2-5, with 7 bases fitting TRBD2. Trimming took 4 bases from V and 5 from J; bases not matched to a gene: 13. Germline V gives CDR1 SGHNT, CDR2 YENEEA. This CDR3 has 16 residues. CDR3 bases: TGTGCCAGCAGCTCGCGCTCTGCGGGAGCAGGGGAGACCCAGTACTTC. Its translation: CASSSRSAGAGETQYF.

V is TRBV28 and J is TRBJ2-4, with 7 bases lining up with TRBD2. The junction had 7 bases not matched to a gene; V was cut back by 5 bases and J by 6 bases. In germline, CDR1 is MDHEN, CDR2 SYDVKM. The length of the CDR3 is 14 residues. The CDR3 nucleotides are TGTGCCAGCAGTGGGGGGGATCTGGGAAACATTCAGTACTTC. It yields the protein CASSGGDLGNIQYF. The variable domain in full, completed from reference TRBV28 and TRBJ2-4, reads DVKVTQSSRYLVKRTGEKVFLECVQDMDHENMFWYRQDPGLGLRLIYFSYDVKMKEKGDIPEGYSVSREKKERFSLILESASTNQTSMYLCASSGGDLGNIQYFGAGTRLSVL.

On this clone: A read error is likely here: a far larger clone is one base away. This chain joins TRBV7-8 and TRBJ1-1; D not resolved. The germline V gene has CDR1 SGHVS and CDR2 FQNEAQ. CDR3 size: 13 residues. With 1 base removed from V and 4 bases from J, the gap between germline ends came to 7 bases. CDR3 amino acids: CASSLDLSTEAFF. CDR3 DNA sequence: TGTGCCAGCAGCTTAGACCTGAGCACTGAAGCTTTCTTT.

Here the CDR3 reads CAWGTGLSSYEQYF. The CDR3 coding sequence is TGTGCCTGGGGGACAGGGTTGAGCTCCTACGAGCAGTACTTC. The rearrangement uses TRBV30 and TRBJ2-7; 9 bases align to TRBD1. The CDR3 extends over 14 amino acids. Germline V gene data show CDR1 as GTSNPN and CDR2 as SVGIG (reference sequence). V shed 5 bases and J 0 bases; nucleotides not matched to a gene: 5.

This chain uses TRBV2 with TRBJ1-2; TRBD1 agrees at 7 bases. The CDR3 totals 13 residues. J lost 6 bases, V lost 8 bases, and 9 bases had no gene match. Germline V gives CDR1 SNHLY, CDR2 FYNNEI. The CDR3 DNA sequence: TGTGCCAGCGAGACAGGGTGGATGAATGGCTACACCTTC. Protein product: CASETGWMNGYTF.

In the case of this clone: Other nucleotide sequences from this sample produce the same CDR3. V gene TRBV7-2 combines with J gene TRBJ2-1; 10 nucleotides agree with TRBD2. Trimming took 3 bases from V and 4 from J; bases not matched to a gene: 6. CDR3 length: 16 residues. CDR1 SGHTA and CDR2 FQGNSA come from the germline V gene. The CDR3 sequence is CASSLAGTSVYNEQFF. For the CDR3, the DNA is TGTGCCAGCAGCTTGGCCGGGACTAGCGTATACAATGAGCAGTTCTTC.

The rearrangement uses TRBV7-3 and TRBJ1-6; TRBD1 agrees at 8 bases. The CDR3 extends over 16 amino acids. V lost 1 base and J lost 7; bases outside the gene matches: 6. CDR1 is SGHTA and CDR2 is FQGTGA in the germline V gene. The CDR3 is CASSLKPTGVNSPLHF. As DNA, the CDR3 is TGTGCCAGCAGCTTAAAGCCGACAGGGGTCAATTCACCCCTCCACTTT.

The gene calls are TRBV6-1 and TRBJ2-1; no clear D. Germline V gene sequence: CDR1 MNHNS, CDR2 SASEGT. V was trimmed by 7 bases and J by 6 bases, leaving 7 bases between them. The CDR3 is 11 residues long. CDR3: CASILVNEQFF. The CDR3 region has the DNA TGTGCCAGCATTCTGGTCAATGAGCAGTTCTTC.

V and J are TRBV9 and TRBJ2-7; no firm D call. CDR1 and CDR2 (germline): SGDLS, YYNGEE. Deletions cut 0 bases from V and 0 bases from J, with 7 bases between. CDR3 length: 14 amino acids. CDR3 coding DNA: TGTGCCAGCAGCGTAGCAAGTAGCTCCTACGAGCAGTACTTC. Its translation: CASSVASSSYEQYF.

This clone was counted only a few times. CDR3: CASSFRTGWRTEAFF. In DNA, the CDR3 is TGTGCCAGTAGTTTTCGGACAGGATGGAGGACTGAAGCTTTCTTT. This chain uses TRBV19 with TRBJ1-1; 7 bases map to TRBD1. V shed 5 bases, J shed 5 bases, and the junction held 11 bases outside the gene matches. This CDR3 spans 15 amino acids. Germline V gene lookup returns CDR1 LNHDA and CDR2 SQIVND (reference sequence).

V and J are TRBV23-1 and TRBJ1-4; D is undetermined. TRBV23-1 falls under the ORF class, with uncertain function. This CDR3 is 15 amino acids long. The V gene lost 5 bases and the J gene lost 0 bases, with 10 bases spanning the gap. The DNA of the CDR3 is TGCGCCAGCAGTGGGCCAGTTGCAACTAATGAAAAACTGTTTTTT. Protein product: CASSGPVATNEKLFF.

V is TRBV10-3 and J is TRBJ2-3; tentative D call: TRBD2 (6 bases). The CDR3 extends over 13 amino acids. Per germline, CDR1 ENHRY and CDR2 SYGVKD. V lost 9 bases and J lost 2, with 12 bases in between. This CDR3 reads CAIKSGSTDTQYF. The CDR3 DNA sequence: TGTGCCATTAAAAGCGGGTCCACAGATACGCAGTATTTT.

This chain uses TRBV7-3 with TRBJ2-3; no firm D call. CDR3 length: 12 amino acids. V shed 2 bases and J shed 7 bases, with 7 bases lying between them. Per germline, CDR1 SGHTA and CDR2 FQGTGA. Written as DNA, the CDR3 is TGTGCCAGCAGCTTACCCCCTCATACGCAGTATTTT. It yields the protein CASSLPPHTQYF.

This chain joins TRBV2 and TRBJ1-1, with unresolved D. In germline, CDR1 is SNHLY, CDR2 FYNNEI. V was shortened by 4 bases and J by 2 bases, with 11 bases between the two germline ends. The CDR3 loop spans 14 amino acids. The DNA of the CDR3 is TGTGCCAGCAGTGTTCAGAGGCCTAACACTGAAGCTTTCTTT. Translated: CASSVQRPNTEAFF.

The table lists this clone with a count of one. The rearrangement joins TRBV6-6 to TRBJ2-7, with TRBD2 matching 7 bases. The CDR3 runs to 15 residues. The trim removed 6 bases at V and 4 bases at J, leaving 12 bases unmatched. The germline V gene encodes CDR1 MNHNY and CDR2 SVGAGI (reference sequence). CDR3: CASSPPGLERYEQYF. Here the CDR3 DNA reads TGTGCCAGCAGCCCTCCTGGACTAGAGAGATACGAGCAGTACTTC.

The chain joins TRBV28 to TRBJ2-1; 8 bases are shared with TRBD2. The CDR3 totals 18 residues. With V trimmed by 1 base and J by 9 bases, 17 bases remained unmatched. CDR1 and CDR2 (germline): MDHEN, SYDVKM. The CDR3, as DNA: TGTGCCAGCAGTTTATCGGGGGGGCTGGGTTCTGTGGATGGTGAGCAGTTCTTC. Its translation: CASSLSGGLGSVDGEQFF.

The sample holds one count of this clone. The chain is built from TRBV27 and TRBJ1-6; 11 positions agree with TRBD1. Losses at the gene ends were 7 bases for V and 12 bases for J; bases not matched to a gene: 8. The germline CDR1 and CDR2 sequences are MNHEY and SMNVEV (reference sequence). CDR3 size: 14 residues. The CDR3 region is CASIPGTGGLPLHF. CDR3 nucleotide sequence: TGTGCCAGCATCCCCGGGACAGGGGGTTTACCCCTCCACTTT.

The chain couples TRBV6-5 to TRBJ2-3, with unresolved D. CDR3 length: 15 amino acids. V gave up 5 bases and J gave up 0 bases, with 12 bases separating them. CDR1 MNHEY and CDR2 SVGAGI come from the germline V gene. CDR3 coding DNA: TGTGCCAGCAGTCGCCCAGGTCCTAGCACAGATACGCAGTATTTT. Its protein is CASSRPGPSTDTQYF.

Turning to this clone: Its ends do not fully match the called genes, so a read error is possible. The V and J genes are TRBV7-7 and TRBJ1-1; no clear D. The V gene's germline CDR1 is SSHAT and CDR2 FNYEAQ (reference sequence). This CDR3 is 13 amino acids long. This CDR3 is CASSPHPNTEAFF. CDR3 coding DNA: TGTGCTAGCAGCCCTCACCCGAACACTGAAGCTTTCTTT.

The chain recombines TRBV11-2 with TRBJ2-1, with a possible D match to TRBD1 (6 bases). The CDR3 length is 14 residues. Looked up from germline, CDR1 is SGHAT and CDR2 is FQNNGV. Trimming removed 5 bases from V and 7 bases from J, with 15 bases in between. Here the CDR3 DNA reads TGTGCCAGCAGCCCCAACAGGGTTGGGAATGAGCAGTTCTTC. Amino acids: CASSPNRVGNEQFF.

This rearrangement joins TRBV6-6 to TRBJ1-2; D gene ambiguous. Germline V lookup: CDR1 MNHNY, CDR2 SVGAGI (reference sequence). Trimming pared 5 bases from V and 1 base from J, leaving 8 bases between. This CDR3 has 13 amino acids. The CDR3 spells CASSPRFNYGYTF. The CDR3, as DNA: TGTGCCAGCAGTCCCCGGTTTAACTATGGCTACACCTTC.

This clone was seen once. In DNA, the CDR3 is TGTGCCAGCAGCCCAGGGGTAGCAGGCGAGACCCAGTACTTC. Amino acid sequence: CASSPGVAGETQYF. The chain recombines TRBV9 with TRBJ2-5; D perhaps matches TRBD1 (6 bases). The CDR3 spans 14 residues. The V gene lost 4 bases and the J gene lost 5 bases, with 15 bases spanning the gap. Germline values: CDR1 SGDLS, CDR2 YYNGEE.

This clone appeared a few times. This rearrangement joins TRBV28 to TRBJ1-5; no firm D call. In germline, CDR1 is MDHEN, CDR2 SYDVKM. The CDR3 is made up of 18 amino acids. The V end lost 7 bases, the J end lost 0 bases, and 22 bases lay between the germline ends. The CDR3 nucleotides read TGTGCCAGCACTCGCCCTCCGGGCCGTAAGAATAGCAATCAGCCCCAGCATTTT. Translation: CASTRPPGRKNSNQPQHF.

CDR3 nucleotide sequence: TGTGCCAGCAGCCGGGGAAACCAAGAGACCCAGTACTTC. Residues: CASSRGNQETQYF. The chain recombines TRBV7-2 with TRBJ2-5; perhaps TRBD2 as D (5 bases). V gave up 5 bases and J gave up 0 bases, with 7 bases separating them. This CDR3 spans 13 amino acids. CDR1 SGHTA and CDR2 FQGNSA come from the germline V gene.